This TCR beta chain was retrieved from a study of blood T cell repertoires in COVID-19. Method: immunoSEQ multiplex PCR; TCRdb's copy keeps in-frame clones and lacks some. The sample yields roughly 200,000 clones, around 89% seen once. Source material: peripheral blood. The TCR originated in a man aged 65-85 years with acute or convalescent COVID-19.

The CDR3 sequence is CAISETRDYGYTF. The CDR3 DNA reads as TGTGCCATCAGTGAGACTCGCGACTATGGCTACACCTTC. The chain carries TRBV10-3 and TRBJ1-2; no firm D call. CDR1 is ENHRY, CDR2 SYGVKD, per germline. Between the trimmed V and J ends, which lost 2 bases and 3 bases, there was a span of 7 bases. The CDR3 consists of 13 residues.